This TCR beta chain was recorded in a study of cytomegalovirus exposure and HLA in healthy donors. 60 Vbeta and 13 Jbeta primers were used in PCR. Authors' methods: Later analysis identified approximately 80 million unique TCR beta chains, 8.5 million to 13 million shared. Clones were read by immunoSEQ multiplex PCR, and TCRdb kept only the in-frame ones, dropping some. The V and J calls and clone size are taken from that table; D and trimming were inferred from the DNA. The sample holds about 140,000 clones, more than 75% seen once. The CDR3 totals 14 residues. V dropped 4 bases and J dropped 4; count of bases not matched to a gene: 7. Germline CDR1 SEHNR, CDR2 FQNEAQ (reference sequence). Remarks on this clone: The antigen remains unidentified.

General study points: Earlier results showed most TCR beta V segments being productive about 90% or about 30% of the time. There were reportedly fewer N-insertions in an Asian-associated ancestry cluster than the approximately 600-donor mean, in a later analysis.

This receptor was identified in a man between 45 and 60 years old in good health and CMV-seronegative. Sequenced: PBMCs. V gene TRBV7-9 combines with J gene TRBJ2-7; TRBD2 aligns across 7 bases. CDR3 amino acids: CASSSGLPPYEQYF. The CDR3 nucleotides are TGTGCCAGCAGCTCGGGACTACCCCCTTACGAGCAGTACTTC.